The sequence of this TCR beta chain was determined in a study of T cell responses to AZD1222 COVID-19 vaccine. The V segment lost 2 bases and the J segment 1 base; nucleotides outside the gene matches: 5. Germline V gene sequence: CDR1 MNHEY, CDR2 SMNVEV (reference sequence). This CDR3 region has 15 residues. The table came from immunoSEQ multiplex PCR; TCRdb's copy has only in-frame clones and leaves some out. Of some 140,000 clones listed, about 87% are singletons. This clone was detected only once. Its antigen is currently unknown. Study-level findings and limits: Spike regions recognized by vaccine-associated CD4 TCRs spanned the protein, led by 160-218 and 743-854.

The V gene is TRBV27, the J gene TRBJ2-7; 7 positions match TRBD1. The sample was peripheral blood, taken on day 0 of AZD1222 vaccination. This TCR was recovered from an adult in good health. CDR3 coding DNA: TGTGCCAGCAGTTTAATAAAGGACAGGTCCTACGAGCAGTACTTC. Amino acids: CASSLIKDRSYEQYF.